A single TCR beta chain is shown here with its context. This specimen belongs to a study of graft-versus-host responses after intestinal transplantation. Turning to the study itself: The study gave all recipients anti-thymocyte globulin induction, then tacrolimus and steroids for about 3 years.

Here immunoSEQ multiplex PCR was the method, and the copy in TCRdb shows in-frame clones only, minus some. The data contain 29,000 or so clones, 93% of them singletons. V lost 1 base and J lost 7, with 5 bases in between. The germline V gene has CDR1 LGHNA and CDR2 YSLEER. The CDR3 is 12 residues long. The sequence came from a human patient who received an intestinal transplant, so some T cells may come from the graft donor. The J gene is TRBJ2-1, the V gene TRBV4-3; D gene ambiguous. Sample: PBMCs, taken roughly 62 days after intestinal transplant. CDR3 amino acids: CASSQGVNEQFF. The CDR3 DNA sequence: TGCGCCAGCAGCCAAGGGGTAAATGAGCAGTTCTTC.